This T cell receptor beta chain was sequenced for a study of T cell repertoires in cytomegalovirus infection. This clonotype has more than one count but fewer than ten. TCRdb passed the reads through MiXCR, listing each CDR3 protein once. The profile shows about 130,000 distinct CDR3 sequences, approximately 9.2% of them singletons. This clonotype originated in a human donor in good health (CMV status not recorded). Some clones in this sample may be carry-over from other donors' samples. Sequenced: PBMCs.

CDR3 amino acids: CASSPGFTDTQYF. The CDR3 region has the DNA TGTGCCAGCAGCCCGGGGTTTACAGATACGCAGTATTTT. J is TRBJ2-3 and V is TRBV6-2 or TRBV6-3; D possibly corresponds to TRBD2 (5 bases). CDR1 and CDR2 (germline): MNHEY, SVGEGT. With 6 bases removed from V and 3 bases from J, the gap between germline ends came to 10 bases. The CDR3 runs 13 residues.